Listed here are 11 T cell receptor beta chains from one sample, sequenced in a study of read filtering for tumor transcriptome and immune sequencing. This library used about 360 ng RNA and molecular barcoded adaptors spanning alpha/delta and beta/gamma chains. TCRdb recomputed calls from the reads with MiXCR, one row per CDR3 protein. The table includes tens of thousands of distinct CDR3 sequences, 20% to 25% detected once. Input material: a population of CD138-negative cells sorted from bone marrow. The source is a donor aged 40 or older with multiple myeloma.

This clonotype was counted between two and nine times. Given a much more abundant clone one base away, this may be a read error. The V call is TRBV5-1, the J call TRBJ1-1, with D unresolved. The germline V gene encodes CDR1 SGHRS and CDR2 YFSETQ. The CDR3 totals 11 residues. The CDR3 sequence: CASRGYTGAFF. DNA for the CDR3: TGCGCCAGCAGGGGGTACACTGGAGCTTTCTTT. Combining the CDR3 with reference TRBV5-1 and TRBJ1-1 gives the whole variable domain KAGVTQTPRYLIKTRGQQVTLSCSPISGHRSVSWYQQTPGQGLQFLFEYFSETQRNKGNFPGRFSGRQFSNSRSEMNVSTLELGDSALYLCASRGYTGAFFGQGTRLTVV.

Notes on this clonotype: A far larger clone is only one base removed, so a read error is likely. V gene TRBV5-4 combines with J gene TRBJ2-1; D is possibly TRBD1 (7 bases). Germline loops: CDR1 SGHNT, CDR2 YYREEE (reference sequence). V lost 4 bases and J lost 6, with 20 bases in between. The CDR3 is made up of 16 amino acids. The CDR3 region is CASSPPRRGAANEQFF. The CDR3 nucleotides read TGTGCCAGCAGCCCACCCCGCAGGGGGGCCGCCAATGAGCAGTTCTTC.

On this clonotype itself: An end of the junction does not agree with germline; a read error may underlie this. The chain uses TRBV2 and TRBJ1-2, with TRBD1 matching 9 bases. Germline assignment: CDR1 SNHLY and CDR2 FYNNEI. CDR3 length: 15 residues. CDR3 DNA: TGTGCCAGCATTCCGGACAGGGGAAGGAACTATGGCTTCACCTTC. Translated: CASIPDRGRNYGFTF. Supplemented by reference TRBV2 and TRBJ1-2, the full variable domain reads EPEVTQTPSHQVTQMGQEVILRCVPISNHLYFYWYRQILGQKVEFLVSFYNNEISEKSEIFDDQFSVERPDGSNFTLKIRSTKLEDSAMYFCASIPDRGRNYGFTFGSGTRLTVV.

This clonotype turned up a few times. CDR3 residues: CASSDLGWTGRLFF. The CDR3 region has the DNA TGTGCCAGCAGTGACCTGGGATGGACAGGCAGACTGTTTTTT. The chain joins TRBV2 to TRBJ2-2, with TRBD1 identical over 7 bases. There are 14 residues in the CDR3. With 3 bases clipped from V and 14 bases from J, the junction kept 12 bases outside the gene matches. From germline, CDR1 is SNHLY and CDR2 FYNNEI. The whole variable domain, filled in from reference TRBV2 and TRBJ2-2, reads EPEVTQTPSHQVTQMGQEVILRCVPISNHLYFYWYRQILGQKVEFLVSFYNNEISEKSEIFDDQFSVERPDGSNFTLKIRSTKLEDSAMYFCASSDLGWTGRLFFGEGSRLTVL.

Comment on this clonotype: It may be a read error: a sequence one base away is much more abundant. The CDR3 loop is CASSPLTGTGSSYEQYF. Here the CDR3 DNA reads TGTGCCAGCAGCCCACTTACCGGGACAGGGAGCTCCTACGAGCAGTACTTC. V and J are TRBV12-3 or TRBV12-4 and TRBJ2-7; TRBD1 agrees at 9 bases. The J segment lost 0 bases and the V segment lost 6 bases, leaving 12 bases of the junction unmatched. This CDR3 is built from 17 residues.

This clonotype was seen only once. A read error may be the cause here, since a much bigger clone is one base away. The chain is built from TRBV6-1 and TRBJ1-1, with TRBD1 matching 9 bases. Germline assignment: CDR1 MNHNS and CDR2 SASEGT. The CDR3 contains 17 residues. V lost 2 bases, J lost 10 bases, and 17 bases stayed unmatched. This CDR3 reads CASSEYFPGQGIVGAFF. The DNA of the CDR3 is TGTGCCAGCAGTGAATATTTCCCCGGACAGGGGATCGTAGGAGCTTTCTTT.

This clonotype has at least ten counts. The chain joins TRBV5-6 to TRBJ2-2, with 7 bases identical to TRBD1. The germline gives CDR1 SGHDT, CDR2 YYEEEE. V lost 4 bases, J lost 5 bases, and 14 bases stayed unmatched. The length of the CDR3 is 17 residues. As DNA, the CDR3 is TGTGCCAGCAGCCCTCCGGGACAGACAAGATTGACCGGGGAGCTGTTTTTT. Encoded protein: CASSPPGQTRLTGELFF.

This clonotype came up a few times. Given a much more abundant clone one base away, this may be a read error. This chain uses TRBV19 with TRBJ2-1; D is ambiguous. The CDR3 has 11 amino acids. Germline V gives CDR1 LNHDA, CDR2 SQIVND (reference sequence). CDR3 protein: CACSISNEQFF. The CDR3 DNA follows: TGTGCCTGTAGTATATCCAATGAGCAGTTCTTC.

The V gene is TRBV7-9, the J gene TRBJ2-1; D is possibly TRBD1 (6 bases). The length of the CDR3 is 15 residues. V shed 6 bases and J shed 4 bases, with 16 bases lying between them. From germline, CDR1 is SEHNR and CDR2 FQNEAQ (reference sequence). CDR3 sequence reads: CASRHSGTPYNEQFF. DNA of the CDR3: TGTGCCAGCAGGCACTCCGGGACACCTTACAATGAGCAGTTCTTC.

At least ten counts were recorded for this clonotype. The rearrangement links TRBV27 to TRBJ1-6, with D unresolved. Germline V gene data show CDR1 as MNHEY and CDR2 as SMNVEV (reference sequence). The CDR3 covers 14 residues. The V end lost 4 bases, the J end lost 9 bases, and 13 bases lay between the germline ends. Here the CDR3 DNA reads TGTGCCAGCAGTTCCCTGGGCCTTACTTCACCCCTCCACTTT. This codes for CASSSLGLTSPLHF.

This clonotype has at least ten counts. This chain uses TRBV12-3 or TRBV12-4 with TRBJ2-1; 8 nucleotides agree with TRBD2. This CDR3 spans 19 amino acids. V dropped 7 bases and J dropped 0; count of bases not matched to a gene: 17. As DNA, the CDR3 is TGTGCCAGCACCCGCCTCGGGGGAAGCGGGGGCCGCTCCTACAATGAGCAGTTCTTC. This sequence encodes CASTRLGGSGGRSYNEQFF.